This TCR beta chain originates from a study of technical replicates of blood from several donors. Clones were sequenced by immunoSEQ multiplex PCR, and TCRdb holds only the in-frame ones, with some missing. Of 65,000 to 85,000 clones in the sample, about nine tenths were seen once. This TCR was recovered from a human donor in good health. The sequenced sample was T cells isolated from PBMCs.

For the CDR3, the DNA is TGCAGCGCCCCCGGGTCTCAGTCTGTGACCCAGTACTTC. Protein sequence: CSAPGSQSVTQYF. The chain has TRBV29-1 and TRBJ2-5; D is unclear. Germline CDR1 and CDR2: SQVTM and ANQGSEA. V gave up 7 bases and J gave up 7 bases, with 19 bases separating them. This CDR3 is built from 13 residues.